These 25 T cell receptor beta chains were sequenced from one sample in a study of beta chain features in type 1 diabetes. Antigen specificity for these receptors is unknown. Every isolated RNA sample was fully reverse transcribed, so sequencing captured expressed TCRB transcripts. Only in-frame clones appear in the TCRdb table, and some are missing; sequencing was by immunoSEQ multiplex PCR. Among about 340,000 clones, around an eighth were seen once, and the ten largest hold 0.015%. General study findings and limits: Patients with Type 1 diabetes showed moderately but significantly shorter TCRB CDR3s in all four CD4+ subsets.

The specimen was naive CD4+ T cells from blood. These receptors all stem from a woman aged 18-29 years with type 1 diabetes.

The CDR3: CAYALGQNQPQHF. For the CDR3, the DNA is TGTGCCTATGCCTTGGGACAAAATCAGCCCCAGCATTTT. The chain carries TRBV30 and TRBJ1-5; perhaps TRBD1 as D (6 bases). This CDR3 contains 13 residues. CDR1 is GTSNPN and CDR2 is SVGIG in the germline V gene (reference sequence). Trimming cost V 7 bases and J 4 bases, with 14 bases left between them. Filled out from reference TRBV30 and TRBJ1-5, the complete variable domain reads SQTIHQWPATLVQPVGSPLSLECTVEGTSNPNLYWYRQAAGRGLQLLFYSVGIGQISSEVPQNLSASRPQDRQFILSSKKLLLSDSGFYLCAYALGQNQPQHFGDGTRLSIL.

This clone showed up just a few times. The V and J genes are TRBV5-1 and TRBJ1-5; D is perhaps TRBD1 (6 bases). Germline values: CDR1 SGHRS, CDR2 YFSETQ. V gave up 4 bases and J gave up 3 bases, with 11 bases separating them. This CDR3 is 14 amino acids long. As DNA, the CDR3 is TGCGCCAGCAGCCCCGGACAGAACAATCAGCCCCAGCATTTT. It translates to CASSPGQNNQPQHF.

V and J are TRBV7-9 and TRBJ2-2; tentatively, D is TRBD2 (5 bases). The CDR3 loop spans 15 amino acids. Trimming took 5 bases from V and 0 from J, leaving 10 bases between them. Germline loops: CDR1 SEHNR, CDR2 FQNEAQ (reference sequence). The CDR3 sequence: CASSHLRANTGELFF. CDR3 in DNA: TGTGCCAGCAGCCACCTGCGGGCGAACACCGGGGAGCTGTTTTTT.

The gene calls are TRBV9 and TRBJ2-3; tentative D call: TRBD2 (6 bases). Germline V lookup: CDR1 SGDLS, CDR2 YYNGEE. V lost 3 bases and J lost 6, with 11 bases in between. CDR3 size: 13 residues. The CDR3 DNA is TGTGCCAGCAGCGAGGGACTCGGGGATACGCAGTATTTT. Its translation: CASSEGLGDTQYF.

The V gene is TRBV18, the J gene TRBJ1-1; 7 bases fit TRBD1. CDR1 and CDR2 from the germline V gene are KGHSH and LQKENI. After removal of 2 bases from V and 0 bases from J, the junction contained 6 bases not matched to a gene. The length of the CDR3 is 16 residues. The CDR3 region has the DNA TGTGCCAGCTCACCAATTCTCCAGGGGGTGAACACTGAAGCTTTCTTT. Amino acids: CASSPILQGVNTEAFF.

The table lists this clone with a count of one. V is TRBV5-1 and J is TRBJ2-3, with 12 nucleotides matching TRBD2. Per the germline V gene, CDR1 is SGHRS and CDR2 is YFSETQ. CDR3 length equals 17 residues. V lost 5 bases, J lost 1 base, and 8 bases stayed unmatched. CDR3 loop: CASRRLAGGLGTDTQYF. Here the CDR3 DNA reads TGCGCCAGCAGAAGGCTAGCGGGAGGGCTGGGCACAGATACGCAGTATTTT.

This clone was detected only once. J is TRBJ1-2 and V is TRBV7-2; the match to TRBD1 covers 12 bases. The V and J ends lost 1 base and 8 bases, in that order; junction bases with no gene match: 5. The CDR3 length is 15 residues. Germline V CDR1 and CDR2: SGHTA, FQGNSA. As DNA, the CDR3 is TGTGCCAGCAGCTTAGGTGGGACAGGGGGCGAAGGCTACACCTTC. Amino acid sequence: CASSLGGTGGEGYTF. The full variable domain, in which reference TRBV7-2 and TRBJ1-2 provide the parts outside the CDR3, is GAGVSQSPSNKVTEKGKDVELRCDPISGHTALYWYRQSLGQGLEFLIYFQGNSAPDKSGLPSDRFSAERTGGSVSTLTIQRTQQEDSAVYLCASSLGGTGGEGYTFGSGTRLTVV.

The chain couples TRBV5-1 to TRBJ1-1; a weak D match, TRBD1 (6 bases). This CDR3 comprises 14 residues. Germline-derived CDR1 and CDR2 are SGHRS and YFSETQ. Trimming removed 3 bases from V and 4 bases from J, with 13 bases in between. CDR3 bases: TGCGCCAGCAGCTGGGGGCAGGATGGCACTGAAGCTTTCTTT. It specifies CASSWGQDGTEAFF.

This clone was seen more than once but under ten times. The DNA of the CDR3 is TGTGCCAGCAGCTCCCCCCAGGGGTTCGCTGAAGCTTTCTTT. It codes for CASSSPQGFAEAFF. The V call is TRBV7-2, the J call TRBJ1-1; perhaps TRBD1 as D (6 bases). The V and J ends lost 4 bases and 6 bases respectively, with 15 bases between them. The CDR3 is 14 amino acids. In germline, CDR1 is SGHTA, CDR2 FQGNSA.

This clone was observed a handful of times. The V gene is TRBV5-4, the J gene TRBJ2-5, with D maybe TRBD1 (6 bases). The CDR3 is 14 residues long. V gave up 4 bases and J gave up 1 base, with 11 bases separating them. The germline CDR1 and CDR2 sequences are SGHNT and YYREEE (reference sequence). The DNA for the CDR3 is TGTGCCAGCAGCGCCGACAGGCCCCAAGAGACCCAGTACTTC. Amino acid sequence: CASSADRPQETQYF.

This chain uses TRBV5-1 with TRBJ2-1; TRBD2 matches 7 bases. CDR1 SGHRS and CDR2 YFSETQ come from the germline V gene. After removal of 4 bases from V and 0 bases from J, the junction contained 7 bases not matched to a gene. This CDR3 spans 16 amino acids. CDR3: CASSLGIAGSYNEQFF. CDR3 nucleotide sequence: TGCGCCAGCAGCCTCGGGATAGCGGGCTCCTACAATGAGCAGTTCTTC.

V is TRBV19 and J is TRBJ2-7, with 7 bases identical to TRBD2. CDR3 length: 13 residues. In germline, CDR1 is LNHDA, CDR2 SQIVND (reference sequence). After removal of 4 bases from V and 1 base from J, the junction contained 1 base not matched to a gene. CDR3: CASSRGGSYEQYF. The DNA for the CDR3 is TGTGCCAGTAGTAGGGGGGGATCCTACGAGCAGTACTTC.

A few counts support this clone. V usage is TRBV9 and J usage is TRBJ1-2, with D hard to call. The CDR3 contains 13 residues. Germline CDR1 reads SGDLS; CDR2 reads YYNGEE. The V and J ends lost 2 bases and 7 bases respectively, with 12 bases between them. The CDR3: CASSVYSGGGYTF. The CDR3 DNA reads as TGTGCCAGCAGCGTTTACAGCGGCGGTGGCTACACCTTC.

This chain connects TRBV7-2 to TRBJ2-7; D is ambiguous. This CDR3 has 13 residues. Germline V gene sequence: CDR1 SGHTA, CDR2 FQGNSA. With 5 bases removed from V and 1 base from J, the gap between germline ends came to 9 bases. The CDR3 protein is CASSPLTSYEQYF. In DNA form, the CDR3 reads TGTGCCAGCAGCCCCTTGACATCCTACGAGCAGTACTTC.

The gene calls are TRBV6-5 and TRBJ2-7; D possibly corresponds to TRBD1 (6 bases). The length of the CDR3 is 12 residues. Germline loops: CDR1 MNHEY, CDR2 SVGAGI. V was pared by 8 bases and J by 5 bases, with 13 bases between. This chain's CDR3 is CASHQGRDEQYF. CDR3 nucleotides: TGTGCCAGCCACCAGGGGAGAGACGAGCAGTACTTC.

This clone was picked up one time. V usage is TRBV19 and J usage is TRBJ2-4; 10 nucleotides agree with TRBD2. The junction had 15 bases not matched to a gene; V was cut back by 7 bases and J by 3 bases. The germline gives CDR1 LNHDA, CDR2 SQIVND (reference sequence). This CDR3 is built from 18 residues. The CDR3 coding sequence is TGTGCCAGTACCCCAGAGCGGGAGGGCCTGTTGGACAAAAACATTCAGTACTTC. It encodes CASTPEREGLLDKNIQYF.

J is TRBJ1-2 and V is TRBV28, with D hard to call. CDR1 is MDHEN, CDR2 SYDVKM, per germline. Trimming shortened V by 3 bases and J by 2 bases, and 16 bases separated the two germline ends. The CDR3 spans 16 residues. CDR3 protein: CASSLSLSEVNYGYTF. CDR3 nucleotide sequence: TGTGCCAGCAGTTTGTCGCTGTCAGAGGTGAACTATGGCTACACCTTC.

The chain is built from TRBV29-1 and TRBJ1-5; D may be TRBD1 (6 bases). Trimming cost V 2 bases and J 0 bases, with 14 bases left between them. The CDR3 totals 16 residues. In germline, CDR1 is SQVTM, CDR2 ANQGSEA. The CDR3 bases are TGCAGCGTTGAAACGGGGGGCAGCTTTAGCAATCAGCCCCAGCATTTT. Its protein product is CSVETGGSFSNQPQHF. Full variable domain (outside the CDR3, taken from reference TRBV29-1 and TRBJ1-5): SAVISQKPSRDICQRGTSLTIQCQVDSQVTMMFWYRQQPGQSLTLIATANQGSEATYESGFVIDKFPISRPNLTFSTLTVSNMSPEDSSIYLCSVETGGSFSNQPQHFGDGTRLSIL.

This clone was counted a few times. V is TRBV30 and J is TRBJ2-3, with 9 bases identical to TRBD1. V lost 5 bases to trimming and J lost 2 bases; unmatched junction nucleotides: 20. The CDR3 spans 19 residues. Germline lookup yields CDR1 GTSNPN and CDR2 SVGIG (reference sequence). The CDR3 loop reads CAWSLGTGRIHLPTDTQYF. CDR3 nucleotides: TGTGCCTGGTCTCTAGGGACAGGGAGGATCCACCTCCCCACAGATACGCAGTATTTT. The complete variable domain, with remaining parts taken from reference TRBV30 and TRBJ2-3, reads SQTIHQWPATLVQPVGSPLSLECTVEGTSNPNLYWYRQAAGRGLQLLFYSVGIGQISSEVPQNLSASRPQDRQFILSSKKLLLSDSGFYLCAWSLGTGRIHLPTDTQYFGPGTRLTVL.

The chain carries TRBV14 and TRBJ1-2; D ambiguous. The germline V gene has CDR1 SGHDN and CDR2 FVKESK. Trimming removed 4 bases from V and 8 bases from J, with 14 bases in between. The CDR3 loop spans 13 amino acids. This chain's CDR3 is CASSPGRHGGYTF. CDR3 sequence (DNA): TGTGCCAGCAGCCCGGGGAGGCATGGCGGCTACACCTTC.

This clone was counted between two and nine times. The CDR3 spells CASSLPGLAGDGRAGELFF. As DNA, the CDR3 is TGTGCCAGCAGCTTGCCCGGCCTAGCGGGAGACGGGAGGGCCGGGGAGCTGTTTTTT. This chain uses TRBV5-4 with TRBJ2-2; 10 bases are shared with TRBD2. This CDR3 spans 19 amino acids. CDR1 and CDR2 (germline): SGHNT, YYREEE (reference sequence). The V and J ends lost 1 base and 6 bases, in that order; junction bases with no gene match: 15.

The chain recombines TRBV29-1 with TRBJ1-1, with 8 nucleotides matching TRBD1. With V trimmed by 7 bases and J by 10 bases, 14 bases remained unmatched. This CDR3 has 13 residues. Germline CDR1 reads SQVTM; CDR2 reads ANQGSEA. CDR3 coding DNA: TGCAGCGGGAAGGGGACAGGAAAAGGGACAGCTTTCTTT. Its protein product is CSGKGTGKGTAFF. The variable domain in full, with the rest retrieved from reference TRBV29-1 and TRBJ1-1, is SAVISQKPSRDICQRGTSLTIQCQVDSQVTMMFWYRQQPGQSLTLIATANQGSEATYESGFVIDKFPISRPNLTFSTLTVSNMSPEDSSIYLCSGKGTGKGTAFFGQGTRLTVV.

The sample holds a few counts of this clone. The chain combines TRBV28 with TRBJ1-2; 11 nucleotides match TRBD1. The germline V gene encodes CDR1 MDHEN and CDR2 SYDVKM. This CDR3 is built from 16 residues. V shed 6 bases, J shed 13 bases, and the junction held 19 bases outside the gene matches. CDR3 nucleotides: TGTGCCAGCAGCCATCTCCAAATGGACAGGGGGCACGTCGGCACCTTC. This gives the protein CASSHLQMDRGHVGTF.

In this sample, this clone turned up a few times. The V gene is TRBV11-3, the J gene TRBJ1-1, with unresolved D. The germline CDR1 and CDR2 sequences are SGHNT and YENEEA. V lost 5 bases and J 1 base, leaving 14 bases between the germline ends. The CDR3 consists of 15 residues. The CDR3 region is CASSPQGGPNTEAFF. The CDR3 DNA reads TGTGCCAGCAGCCCCCAAGGAGGGCCGAACACTGAAGCTTTCTTT. The complete variable domain, with remaining parts taken from reference TRBV11-3 and TRBJ1-1, reads EAGVVQSPRYKIIEKKQPVAFWCNPISGHNTLYWYLQNLGQGPELLIRYENEEAVDDSQLPKDRFSAERLKGVDSTLKIQPAELGDSAVYLCASSPQGGPNTEAFFGQGTRLTVV.

The chain uses TRBV4-1 and TRBJ2-7; 7 bases align to TRBD1. Germline V CDR1 and CDR2: MGHRA, YSYEKL. The CDR3 loop spans 14 amino acids. With 0 bases clipped from V and 2 bases from J, the junction kept 1 base outside the gene matches. This CDR3 reads CASSQETGAYEQYV. CDR3 coding DNA: TGCGCCAGCAGCCAAGAAACAGGGGCCTACGAGCAGTACGTC.